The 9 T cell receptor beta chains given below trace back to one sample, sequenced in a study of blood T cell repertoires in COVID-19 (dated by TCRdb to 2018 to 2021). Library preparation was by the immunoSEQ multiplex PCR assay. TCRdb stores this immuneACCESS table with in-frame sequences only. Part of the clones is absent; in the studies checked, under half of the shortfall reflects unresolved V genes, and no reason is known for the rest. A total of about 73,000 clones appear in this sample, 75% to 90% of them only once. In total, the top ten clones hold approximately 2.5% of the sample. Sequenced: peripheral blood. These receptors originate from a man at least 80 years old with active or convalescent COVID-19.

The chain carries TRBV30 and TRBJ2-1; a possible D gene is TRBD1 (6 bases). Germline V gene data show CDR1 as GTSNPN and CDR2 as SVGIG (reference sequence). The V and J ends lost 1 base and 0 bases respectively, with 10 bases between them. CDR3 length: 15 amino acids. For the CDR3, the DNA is TGTGCCTGGAGTGCGGGACACAACTCCTACAATGAGCAGTTCTTC. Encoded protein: CAWSAGHNSYNEQFF.

CDR3 nucleotide sequence: TGTGCCAGCACTTCTGGACACCCTAATCAGCCCCAGCATTTT. This codes for CASTSGHPNQPQHF. This sequence joins TRBV2 and TRBJ1-5, with D perhaps matching TRBD1 (5 bases). This CDR3 is 14 amino acids long. Germline values: CDR1 SNHLY, CDR2 FYNNEI. V was clipped by 7 bases and J by 4 bases, with 14 bases between them.

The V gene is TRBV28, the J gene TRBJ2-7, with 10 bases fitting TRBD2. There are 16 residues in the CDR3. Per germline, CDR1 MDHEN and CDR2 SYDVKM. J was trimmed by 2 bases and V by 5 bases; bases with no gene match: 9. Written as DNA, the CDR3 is TGTGCCAGCAGTCCCCTAGCGGGAGTTCTCCCCTACGAGCAGTACTTC. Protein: CASSPLAGVLPYEQYF. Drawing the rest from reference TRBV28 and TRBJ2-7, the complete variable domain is DVKVTQSSRYLVKRTGEKVFLECVQDMDHENMFWYRQDPGLGLRLIYFSYDVKMKEKGDIPEGYSVSREKKERFSLILESASTNQTSMYLCASSPLAGVLPYEQYFGPGTRLTVT.

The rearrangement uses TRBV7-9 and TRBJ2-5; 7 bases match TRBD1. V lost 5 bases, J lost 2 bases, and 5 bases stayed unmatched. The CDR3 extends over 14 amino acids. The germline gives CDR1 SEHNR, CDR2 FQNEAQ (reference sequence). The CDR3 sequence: CASSETGNQETQYF. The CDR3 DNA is TGTGCCAGCAGCGAGACAGGGAATCAAGAGACCCAGTACTTC.

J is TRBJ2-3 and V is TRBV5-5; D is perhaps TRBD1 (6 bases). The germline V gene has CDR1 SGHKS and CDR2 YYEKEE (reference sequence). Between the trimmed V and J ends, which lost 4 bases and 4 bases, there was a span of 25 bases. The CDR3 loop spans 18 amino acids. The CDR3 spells CASSLIPGNRVIADTQYF. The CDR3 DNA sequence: TGTGCCAGCAGCCTGATTCCGGGGAACAGGGTTATAGCAGATACGCAGTATTTT.

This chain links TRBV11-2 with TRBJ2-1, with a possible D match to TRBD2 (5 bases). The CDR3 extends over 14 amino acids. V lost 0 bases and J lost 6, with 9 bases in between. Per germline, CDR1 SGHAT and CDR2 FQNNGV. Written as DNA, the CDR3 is TGTGCCAGCAGCTTAGATCCGGGATTCAATGAGCAGTTCTTC. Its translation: CASSLDPGFNEQFF.

The CDR3 DNA reads TGTGCCATCCAAGGCGGGGGCTATGGCTACACCTTC. Its translation is CAIQGGGYGYTF. This chain links TRBV10-3 with TRBJ1-2, with D maybe TRBD1 (5 bases). Trimming pared 8 bases from V and 4 bases from J, leaving 11 bases between. This CDR3 comprises 12 residues. CDR1 is ENHRY, CDR2 SYGVKD, per germline.

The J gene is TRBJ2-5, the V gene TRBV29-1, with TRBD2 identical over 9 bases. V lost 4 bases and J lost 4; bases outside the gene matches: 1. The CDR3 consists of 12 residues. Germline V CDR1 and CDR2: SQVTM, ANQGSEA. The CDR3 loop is CSVGGGGETQYF. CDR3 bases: TGCAGCGTTGGCGGGGGGGGAGAGACCCAGTACTTC.

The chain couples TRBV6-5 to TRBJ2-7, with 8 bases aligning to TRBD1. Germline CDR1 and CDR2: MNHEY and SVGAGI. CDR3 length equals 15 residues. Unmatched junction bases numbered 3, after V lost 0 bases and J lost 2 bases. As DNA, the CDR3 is TGTGCCAGCAGTTACTCGTCAGGGGGCCCCTACGAGCAGTACTTC. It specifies CASSYSSGGPYEQYF.